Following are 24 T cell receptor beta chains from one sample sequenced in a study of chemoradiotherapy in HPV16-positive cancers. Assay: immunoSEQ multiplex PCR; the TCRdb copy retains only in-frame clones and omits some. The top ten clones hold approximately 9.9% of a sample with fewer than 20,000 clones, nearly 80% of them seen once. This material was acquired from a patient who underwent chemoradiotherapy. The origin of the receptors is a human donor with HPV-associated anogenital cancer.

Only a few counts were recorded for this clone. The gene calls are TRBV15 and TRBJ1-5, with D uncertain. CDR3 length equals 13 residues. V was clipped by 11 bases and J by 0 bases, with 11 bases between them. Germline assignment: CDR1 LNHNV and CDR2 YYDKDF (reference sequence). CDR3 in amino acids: CASSDYSNQPQHF. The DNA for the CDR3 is TGTGCCTCCTCAGATTATAGCAATCAGCCCCAGCATTTT.

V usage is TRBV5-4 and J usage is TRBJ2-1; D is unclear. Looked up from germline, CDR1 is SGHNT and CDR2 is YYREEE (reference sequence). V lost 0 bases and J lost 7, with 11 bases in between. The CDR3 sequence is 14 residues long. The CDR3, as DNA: TGTGCCAGCAGCTTGGAGAGAGGCCGGAATGAGCAGTTCTTC. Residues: CASSLERGRNEQFF.

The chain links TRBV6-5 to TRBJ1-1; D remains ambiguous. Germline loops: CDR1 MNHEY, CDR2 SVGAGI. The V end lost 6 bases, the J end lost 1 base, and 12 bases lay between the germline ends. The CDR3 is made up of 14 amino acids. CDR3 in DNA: TGTGCCAGCAGGACGGCAGAATCGAACACTGAAGCTTTCTTT. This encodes CASRTAESNTEAFF.

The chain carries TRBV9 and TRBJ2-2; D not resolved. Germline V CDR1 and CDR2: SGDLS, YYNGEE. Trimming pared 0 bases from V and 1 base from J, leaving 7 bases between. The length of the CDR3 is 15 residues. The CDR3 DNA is TGTGCCAGCAGCGTAGGGACGGTGAACACCGGGGAGCTGTTTTTT. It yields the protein CASSVGTVNTGELFF.

CDR3 DNA sequence: TGCGCCAGCGGGATGGGGGGGGGCCCTGCCAATGAGCAGTTCTTC. Amino acids: CASGMGGGPANEQFF. This sequence joins TRBV5-1 and TRBJ2-1; possibly TRBD2 for D (7 bases). Germline lookup yields CDR1 SGHRS and CDR2 YFSETQ. This CDR3 region has 15 residues. V was cut by 7 bases and J by 6 bases, with 20 bases left in between.

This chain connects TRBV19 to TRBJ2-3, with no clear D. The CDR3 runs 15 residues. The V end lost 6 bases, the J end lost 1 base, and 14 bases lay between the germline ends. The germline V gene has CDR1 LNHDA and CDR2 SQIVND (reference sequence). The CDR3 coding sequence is TGTGCCAGTAGCCGCCCGGGTTCAGGCACAGATACGCAGTATTTT. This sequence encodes CASSRPGSGTDTQYF. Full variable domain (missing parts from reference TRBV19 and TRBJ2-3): DGGITQSPKYLFRKEGQNVTLSCEQNLNHDAMYWYRQDPGQGLRLIYYSQIVNDFQKGDIAEGYSVSREKKESFPLTVTSAQKNPTAFYLCASSRPGSGTDTQYFGPGTRLTVL.

CDR3 coding DNA: TGCAGCGTCGGTGGGTCCGGCTCTGGAAACACCATATATTTT. Translated, it gives CSVGGSGSGNTIYF. The chain has TRBV29-1 and TRBJ1-3; D gene uncertain. Per germline, CDR1 SQVTM and CDR2 ANQGSEA. The CDR3 runs to 14 residues. V shed 6 bases and J shed 0 bases, with 12 bases lying between them.

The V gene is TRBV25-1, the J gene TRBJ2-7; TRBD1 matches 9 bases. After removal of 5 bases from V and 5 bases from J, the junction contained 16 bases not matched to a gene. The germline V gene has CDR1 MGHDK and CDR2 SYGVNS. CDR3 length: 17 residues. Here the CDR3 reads CASSPNATGGPRDEQYF. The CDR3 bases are TGTGCCAGCAGTCCGAACGCCACAGGGGGCCCAAGGGACGAGCAGTACTTC.

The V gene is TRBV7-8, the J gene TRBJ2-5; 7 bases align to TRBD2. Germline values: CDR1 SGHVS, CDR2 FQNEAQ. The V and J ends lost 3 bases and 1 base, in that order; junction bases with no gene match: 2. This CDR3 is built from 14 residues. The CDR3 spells CASSFSSGQETQYF. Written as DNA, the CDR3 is TGTGCCAGCAGCTTCTCTAGCGGCCAAGAGACCCAGTACTTC.

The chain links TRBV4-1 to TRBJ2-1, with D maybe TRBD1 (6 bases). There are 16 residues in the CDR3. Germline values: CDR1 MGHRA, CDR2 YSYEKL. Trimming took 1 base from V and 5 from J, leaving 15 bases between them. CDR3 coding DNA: TGCGCCAGCAGCCAAGTTGCAGGGGCCCGGAACAATGAGCAGTTCTTC. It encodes CASSQVAGARNNEQFF.

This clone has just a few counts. This chain's CDR3 is CASSPLDGGRQYF. The DNA of the CDR3 is TGTGCCAGCAGTCCCCTGGACGGGGGGAGGCAGTATTTT. This chain connects TRBV7-6 to TRBJ2-3; the match to TRBD2 covers 7 bases. The ends lost 6 bases at V and 11 bases at J; junction bases unmatched: 11. The CDR3 runs 13 residues. Germline CDR1 and CDR2: SGHVS and FNYEAQ.

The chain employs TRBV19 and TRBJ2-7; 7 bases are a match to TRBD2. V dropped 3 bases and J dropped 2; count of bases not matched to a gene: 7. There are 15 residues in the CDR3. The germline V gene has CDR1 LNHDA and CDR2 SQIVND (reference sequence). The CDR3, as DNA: TGTGCCAGTAGTATGGAAAAGGGAGGGCCCTACGAGCAGTACTTC. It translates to CASSMEKGGPYEQYF. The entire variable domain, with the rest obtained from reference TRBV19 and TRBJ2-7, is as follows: DGGITQSPKYLFRKEGQNVTLSCEQNLNHDAMYWYRQDPGQGLRLIYYSQIVNDFQKGDIAEGYSVSREKKESFPLTVTSAQKNPTAFYLCASSMEKGGPYEQYFGPGTRLTVT.

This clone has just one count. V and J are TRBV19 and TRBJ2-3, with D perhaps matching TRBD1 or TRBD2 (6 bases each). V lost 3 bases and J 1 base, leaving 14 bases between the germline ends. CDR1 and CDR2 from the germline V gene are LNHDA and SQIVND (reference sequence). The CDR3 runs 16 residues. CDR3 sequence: CASSMPPGGGTDTQYF. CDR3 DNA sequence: TGTGCCAGTAGTATGCCCCCCGGGGGCGGCACAGATACGCAGTATTTT.

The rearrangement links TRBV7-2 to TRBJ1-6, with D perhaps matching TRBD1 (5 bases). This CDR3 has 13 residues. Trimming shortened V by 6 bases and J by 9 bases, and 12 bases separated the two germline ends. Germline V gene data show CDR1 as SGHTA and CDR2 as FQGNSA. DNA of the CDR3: TGTGCCAGCAGACTCGGGACCGCTTCACCCCTCCACTTT. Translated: CASRLGTASPLHF. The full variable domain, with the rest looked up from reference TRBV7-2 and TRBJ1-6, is GAGVSQSPSNKVTEKGKDVELRCDPISGHTALYWYRQSLGQGLEFLIYFQGNSAPDKSGLPSDRFSAERTGGSVSTLTIQRTQQEDSAVYLCASRLGTASPLHFGNGTRLTVT.

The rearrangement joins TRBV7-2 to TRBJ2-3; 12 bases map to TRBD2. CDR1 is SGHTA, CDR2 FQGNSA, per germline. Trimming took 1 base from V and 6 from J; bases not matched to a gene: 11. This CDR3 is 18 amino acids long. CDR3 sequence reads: CASSLVPSGGAKLDTQYF. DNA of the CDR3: TGTGCCAGCAGCTTAGTACCTAGCGGGGGGGCCAAACTGGATACGCAGTATTTT.

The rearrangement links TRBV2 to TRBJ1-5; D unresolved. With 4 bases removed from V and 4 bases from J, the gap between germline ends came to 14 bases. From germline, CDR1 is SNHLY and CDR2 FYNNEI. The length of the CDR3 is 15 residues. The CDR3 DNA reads TGTGCCAGCAGTGCCCAAAGAGGAAGTAATCAGCCCCAGCATTTT. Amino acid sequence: CASSAQRGSNQPQHF.

CDR3 DNA sequence: TGCGCCAGCAGCCGGGTAGATAATTCACCCCTCCACTTT. Translating it yields CASSRVDNSPLHF. The chain uses TRBV4-1 and TRBJ1-6; D not certain. Trimming left V 4 bases short and J 5 bases short, with 6 bases between. The CDR3 totals 13 residues. CDR1 MGHRA and CDR2 YSYEKL come from the germline V gene.

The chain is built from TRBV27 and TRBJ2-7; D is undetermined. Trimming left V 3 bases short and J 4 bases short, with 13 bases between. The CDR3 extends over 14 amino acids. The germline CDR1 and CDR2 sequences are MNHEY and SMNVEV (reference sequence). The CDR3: CASSFDAFMYEQYF. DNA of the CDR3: TGTGCCAGCAGTTTTGACGCTTTCATGTACGAGCAGTACTTC.

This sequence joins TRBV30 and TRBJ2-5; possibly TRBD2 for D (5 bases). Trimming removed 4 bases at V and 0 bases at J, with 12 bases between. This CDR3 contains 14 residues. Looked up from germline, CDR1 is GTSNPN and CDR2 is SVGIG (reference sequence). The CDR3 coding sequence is TGTGCCTGGACCCAACGCGGGTACCAAGAGACCCAGTACTTC. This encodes CAWTQRGYQETQYF.

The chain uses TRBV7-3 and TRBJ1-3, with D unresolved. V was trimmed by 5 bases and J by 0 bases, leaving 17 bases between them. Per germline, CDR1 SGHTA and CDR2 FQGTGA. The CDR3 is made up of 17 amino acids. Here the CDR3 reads CASSPAPICYSGNTIYF. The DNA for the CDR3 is TGTGCCAGCAGCCCCGCCCCTATTTGCTACTCTGGAAACACCATATATTTT.

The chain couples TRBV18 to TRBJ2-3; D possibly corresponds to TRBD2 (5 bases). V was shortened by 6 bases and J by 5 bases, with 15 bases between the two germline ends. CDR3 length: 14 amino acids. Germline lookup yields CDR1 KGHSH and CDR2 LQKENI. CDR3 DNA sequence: TGTGCCAGCTCGTCGACCGGGGATGAAGATACGCAGTATTTT. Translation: CASSSTGDEDTQYF.

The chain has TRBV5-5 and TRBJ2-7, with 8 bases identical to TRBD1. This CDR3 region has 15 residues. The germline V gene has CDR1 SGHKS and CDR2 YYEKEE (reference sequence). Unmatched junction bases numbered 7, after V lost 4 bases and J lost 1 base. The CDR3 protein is CASSRVGTGSYEQYF. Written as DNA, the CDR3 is TGTGCCAGCAGCCGGGTCGGGACAGGTTCCTACGAGCAGTACTTC.

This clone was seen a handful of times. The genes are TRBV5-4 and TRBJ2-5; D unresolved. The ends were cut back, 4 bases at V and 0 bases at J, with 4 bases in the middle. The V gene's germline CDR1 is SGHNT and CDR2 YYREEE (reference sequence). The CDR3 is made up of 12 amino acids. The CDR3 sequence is CASSKYQETQYF. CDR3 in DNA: TGTGCCAGCAGCAAGTACCAAGAGACCCAGTACTTC. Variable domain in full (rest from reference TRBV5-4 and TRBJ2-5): ETGVTQSPTHLIKTRGQQVTLRCSSQSGHNTVSWYQQALGQGPQFIFQYYREEENGRGNFPPRFSGLQFPNYSSELNVNALELDDSALYLCASSKYQETQYFGPGTRLLVL.

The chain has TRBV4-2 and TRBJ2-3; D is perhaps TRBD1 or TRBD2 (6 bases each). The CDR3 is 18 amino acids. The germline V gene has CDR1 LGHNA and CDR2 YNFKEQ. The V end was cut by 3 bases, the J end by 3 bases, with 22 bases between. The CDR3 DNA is TGTGCCAGCAGCCAGTCCTCGGAGGGGGGTCAAGGGACAGATACGCAGTATTTT. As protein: CASSQSSEGGQGTDTQYF.